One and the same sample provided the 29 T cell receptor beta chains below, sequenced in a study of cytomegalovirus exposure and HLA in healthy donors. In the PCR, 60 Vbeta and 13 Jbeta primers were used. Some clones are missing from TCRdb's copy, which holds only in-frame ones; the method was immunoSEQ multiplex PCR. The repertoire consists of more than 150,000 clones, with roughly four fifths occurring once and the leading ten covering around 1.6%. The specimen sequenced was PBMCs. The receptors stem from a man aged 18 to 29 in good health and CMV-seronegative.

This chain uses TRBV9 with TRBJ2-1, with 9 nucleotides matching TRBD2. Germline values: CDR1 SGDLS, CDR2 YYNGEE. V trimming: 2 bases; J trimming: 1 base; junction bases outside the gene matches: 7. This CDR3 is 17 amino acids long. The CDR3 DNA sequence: TGTGCCAGCAGCGTTCGGGTCGCGGGAGGGTCCTACAATGAGCAGTTCTTC. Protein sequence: CASSVRVAGGSYNEQFF. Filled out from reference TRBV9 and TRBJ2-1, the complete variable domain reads DSGVTQTPKHLITATGQRVTLRCSPRSGDLSVYWYQQSLDQGLQFLIQYYNGEERAKGNILERFSAQQFPDLHSELNLSSLELGDSALYFCASSVRVAGGSYNEQFFGPGTRLTVL.

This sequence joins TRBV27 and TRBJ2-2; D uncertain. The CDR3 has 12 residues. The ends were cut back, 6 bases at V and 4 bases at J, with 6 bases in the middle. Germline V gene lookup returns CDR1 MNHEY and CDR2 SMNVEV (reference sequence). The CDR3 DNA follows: TGTGCCAGCAGCCAACTCACCGGGGAGCTGTTTTTT. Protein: CASSQLTGELFF.

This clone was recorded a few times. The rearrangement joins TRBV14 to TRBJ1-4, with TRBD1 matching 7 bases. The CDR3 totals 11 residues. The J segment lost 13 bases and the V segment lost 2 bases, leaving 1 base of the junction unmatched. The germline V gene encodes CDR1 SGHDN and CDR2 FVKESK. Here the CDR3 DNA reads TGTGCCAGCAGCCAATCAGGGGGACTGTTTTTT. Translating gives CASSQSGGLFF.

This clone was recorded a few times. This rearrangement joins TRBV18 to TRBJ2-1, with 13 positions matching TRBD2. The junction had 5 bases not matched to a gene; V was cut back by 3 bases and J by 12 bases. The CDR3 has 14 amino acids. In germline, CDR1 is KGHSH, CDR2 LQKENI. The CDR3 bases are TGTGCCAGCTCACCGGGACTAGCGGGGTGGACGCAGTTCTTC. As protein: CASSPGLAGWTQFF.

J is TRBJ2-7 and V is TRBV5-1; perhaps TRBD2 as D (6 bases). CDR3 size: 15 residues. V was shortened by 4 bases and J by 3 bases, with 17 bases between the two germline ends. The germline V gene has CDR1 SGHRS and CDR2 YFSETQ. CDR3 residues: CASSKTGTSVYEQYF. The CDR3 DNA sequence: TGCGCCAGCAGCAAAACCGGGACTTCGGTCTACGAGCAGTACTTC.

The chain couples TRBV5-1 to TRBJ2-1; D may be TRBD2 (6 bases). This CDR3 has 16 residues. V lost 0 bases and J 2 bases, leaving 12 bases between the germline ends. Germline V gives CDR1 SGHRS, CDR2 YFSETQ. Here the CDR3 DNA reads TGCGCCAGCAGCTTGGCCAGCGGACTACCCTACAATGAGCAGTTCTTC. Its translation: CASSLASGLPYNEQFF. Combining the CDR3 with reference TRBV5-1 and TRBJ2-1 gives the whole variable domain KAGVTQTPRYLIKTRGQQVTLSCSPISGHRSVSWYQQTPGQGLQFLFEYFSETQRNKGNFPGRFSGRQFSNSRSEMNVSTLELGDSALYLCASSLASGLPYNEQFFGPGTRLTVL.

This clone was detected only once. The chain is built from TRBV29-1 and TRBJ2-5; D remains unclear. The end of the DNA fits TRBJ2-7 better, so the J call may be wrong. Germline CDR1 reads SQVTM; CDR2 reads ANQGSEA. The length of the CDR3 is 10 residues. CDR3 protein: CSVRRSEQYF. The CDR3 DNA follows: TGCAGCGTTCGGCGGTCCGAGCAGTACTTC.

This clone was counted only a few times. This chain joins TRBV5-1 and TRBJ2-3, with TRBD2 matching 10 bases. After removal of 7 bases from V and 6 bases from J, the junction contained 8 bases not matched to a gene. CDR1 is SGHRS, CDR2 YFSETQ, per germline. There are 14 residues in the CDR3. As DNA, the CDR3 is TGCGCCAGCGGAAGCGGGAGGGCCGTGGATACGCAGTATTTT. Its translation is CASGSGRAVDTQYF. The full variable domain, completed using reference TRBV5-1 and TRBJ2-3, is KAGVTQTPRYLIKTRGQQVTLSCSPISGHRSVSWYQQTPGQGLQFLFEYFSETQRNKGNFPGRFSGRQFSNSRSEMNVSTLELGDSALYLCASGSGRAVDTQYFGPGTRLTVL.

CDR3 nucleotides: TGCAGCGTTGTTCGCAGCTCCTACGAGCAGTACTTC. Translation: CSVVRSSYEQYF. The chain joins TRBV29-1 to TRBJ2-7, with D hard to call. Germline values: CDR1 SQVTM, CDR2 ANQGSEA. The CDR3 contains 12 residues. Trimming removed 4 bases at V and 0 bases at J, with 7 bases between.

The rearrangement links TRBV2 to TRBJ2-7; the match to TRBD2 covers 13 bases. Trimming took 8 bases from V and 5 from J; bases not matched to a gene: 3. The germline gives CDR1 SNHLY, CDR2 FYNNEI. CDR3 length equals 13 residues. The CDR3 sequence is CASAGTSGDEQYF. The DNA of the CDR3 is TGTGCCAGCGCTGGGACTAGCGGGGACGAGCAGTACTTC.

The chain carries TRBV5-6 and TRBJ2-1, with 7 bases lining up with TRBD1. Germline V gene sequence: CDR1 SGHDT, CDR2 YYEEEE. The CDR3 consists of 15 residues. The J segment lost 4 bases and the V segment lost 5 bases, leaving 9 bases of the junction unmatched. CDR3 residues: CASRNDRVGYNEQFF. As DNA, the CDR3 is TGTGCCAGCAGGAATGACAGGGTAGGTTACAATGAGCAGTTCTTC.

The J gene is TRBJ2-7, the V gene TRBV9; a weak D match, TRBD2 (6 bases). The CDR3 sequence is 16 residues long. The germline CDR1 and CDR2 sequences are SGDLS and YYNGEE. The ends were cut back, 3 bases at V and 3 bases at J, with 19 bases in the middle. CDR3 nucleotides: TGTGCCAGCAGCGCAGCAGGGACTTCTCACTACTACGAGCAGTACTTC. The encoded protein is CASSAAGTSHYYEQYF.

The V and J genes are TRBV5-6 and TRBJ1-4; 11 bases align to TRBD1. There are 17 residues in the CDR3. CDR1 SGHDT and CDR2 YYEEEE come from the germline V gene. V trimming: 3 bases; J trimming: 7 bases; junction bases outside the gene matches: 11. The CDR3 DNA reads TGTGCCAGCAGCTGGACAGGGGGCGCGGGAGGTAGTGAAAAACTGTTTTTT. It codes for CASSWTGGAGGSEKLFF.

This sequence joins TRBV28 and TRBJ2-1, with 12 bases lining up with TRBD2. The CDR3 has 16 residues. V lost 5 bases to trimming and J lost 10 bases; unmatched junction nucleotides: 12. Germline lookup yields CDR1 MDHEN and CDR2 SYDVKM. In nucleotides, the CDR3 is TGTGCCAGCAGTGCGGAACTAGCGGGAGGCTCGATAGAGCAGTTCTTC. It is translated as CASSAELAGGSIEQFF.

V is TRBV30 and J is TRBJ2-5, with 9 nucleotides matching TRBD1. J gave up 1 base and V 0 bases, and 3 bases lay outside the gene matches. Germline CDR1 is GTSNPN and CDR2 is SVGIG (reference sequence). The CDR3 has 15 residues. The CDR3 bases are TGTGCCTGGAGTGTCACAGGGGGCGCCCAAGAGACCCAGTACTTC. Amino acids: CAWSVTGGAQETQYF.

Here the CDR3 reads CAWSPGTGTTQYF. CDR3 DNA sequence: TGTGCCTGGAGTCCCGGGACAGGGACCACCCAGTACTTC. The V gene is TRBV30, the J gene TRBJ2-5; 9 bases agree with TRBD1. V lost 2 bases, J lost 8 bases, and 6 bases stayed unmatched. This CDR3 is built from 13 residues. Germline CDR1 reads GTSNPN; CDR2 reads SVGIG (reference sequence).

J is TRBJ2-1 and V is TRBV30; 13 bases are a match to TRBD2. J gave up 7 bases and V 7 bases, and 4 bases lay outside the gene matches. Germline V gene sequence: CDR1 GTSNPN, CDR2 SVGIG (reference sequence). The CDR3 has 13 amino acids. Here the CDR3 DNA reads TGTGCCTTACTAGCGGGGGGGCCGAATGAGCAGTTCTTC. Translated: CALLAGGPNEQFF.

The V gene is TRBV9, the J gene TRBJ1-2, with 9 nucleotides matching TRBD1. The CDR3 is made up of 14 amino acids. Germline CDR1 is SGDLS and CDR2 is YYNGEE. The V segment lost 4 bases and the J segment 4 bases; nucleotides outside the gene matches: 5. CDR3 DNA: TGTGCCAGCAGCACTCCGACAGGGGGCTATGGCTACACCTTC. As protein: CASSTPTGGYGYTF.

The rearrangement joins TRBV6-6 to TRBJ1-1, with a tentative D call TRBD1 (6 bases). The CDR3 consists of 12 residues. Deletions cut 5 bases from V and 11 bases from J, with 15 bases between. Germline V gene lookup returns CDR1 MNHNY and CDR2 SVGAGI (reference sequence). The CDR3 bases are TGTGCCAGCAGTCTCAGGGGCGGCGGGGCTTTCTTT. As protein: CASSLRGGGAFF.

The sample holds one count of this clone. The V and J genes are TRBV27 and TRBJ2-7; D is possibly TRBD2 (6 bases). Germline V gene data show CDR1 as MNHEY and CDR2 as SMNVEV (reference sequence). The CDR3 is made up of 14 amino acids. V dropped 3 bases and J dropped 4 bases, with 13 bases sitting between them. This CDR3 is CASSFSVGGYEQYF. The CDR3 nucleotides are TGTGCCAGCAGTTTCAGCGTTGGGGGGTACGAGCAGTACTTC.

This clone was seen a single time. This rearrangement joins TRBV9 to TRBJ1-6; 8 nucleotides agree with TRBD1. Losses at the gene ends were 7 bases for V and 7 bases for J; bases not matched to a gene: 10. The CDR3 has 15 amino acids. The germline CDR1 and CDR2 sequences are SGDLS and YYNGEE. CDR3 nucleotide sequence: TGTGCCAGCTCCGGGGGAGGACAGGGAAATTCACCCCTCCACTTT. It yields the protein CASSGGGQGNSPLHF.

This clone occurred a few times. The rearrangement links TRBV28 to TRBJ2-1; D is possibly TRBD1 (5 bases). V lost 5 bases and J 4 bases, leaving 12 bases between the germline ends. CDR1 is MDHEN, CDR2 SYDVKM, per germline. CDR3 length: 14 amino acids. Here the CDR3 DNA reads TGTGCCAGCAGTACCAGGACAAATTACAATGAGCAGTTCTTC. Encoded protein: CASSTRTNYNEQFF.

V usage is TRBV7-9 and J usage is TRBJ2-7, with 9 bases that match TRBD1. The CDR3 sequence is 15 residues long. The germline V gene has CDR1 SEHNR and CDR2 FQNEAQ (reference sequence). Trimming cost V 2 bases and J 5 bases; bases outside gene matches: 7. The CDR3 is CASSLLGTGSNEQYF. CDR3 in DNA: TGTGCCAGCAGCTTACTTGGGACAGGGTCCAACGAGCAGTACTTC.

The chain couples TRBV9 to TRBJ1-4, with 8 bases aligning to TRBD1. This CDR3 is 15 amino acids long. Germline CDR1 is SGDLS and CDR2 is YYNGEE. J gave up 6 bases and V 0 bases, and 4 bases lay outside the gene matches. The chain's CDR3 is CASSVDQGAYEKLFF. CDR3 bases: TGTGCCAGCAGCGTAGATCAGGGGGCCTATGAAAAACTGTTTTTT.

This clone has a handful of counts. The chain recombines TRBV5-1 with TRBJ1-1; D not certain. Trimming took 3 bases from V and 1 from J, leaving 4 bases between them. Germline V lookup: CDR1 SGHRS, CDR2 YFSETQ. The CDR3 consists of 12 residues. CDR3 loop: CASSSGNTEAFF. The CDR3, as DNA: TGCGCCAGCAGCTCCGGGAACACTGAAGCTTTCTTT.

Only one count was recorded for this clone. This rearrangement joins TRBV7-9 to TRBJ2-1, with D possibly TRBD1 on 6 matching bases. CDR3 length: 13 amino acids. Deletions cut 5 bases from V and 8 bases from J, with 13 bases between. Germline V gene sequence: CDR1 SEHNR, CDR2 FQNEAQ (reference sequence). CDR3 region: CASSLTNRDEQFF. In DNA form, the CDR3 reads TGTGCCAGCAGCCTAACCAACAGGGATGAGCAGTTCTTC. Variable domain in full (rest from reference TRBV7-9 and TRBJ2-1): DTGVSQNPRHKITKRGQNVTFRCDPISEHNRLYWYRQTLGQGPEFLTYFQNEAQLEKSRLLSDRFSAERPKGSFSTLEIQRTEQGDSAMYLCASSLTNRDEQFFGPGTRLTVL.

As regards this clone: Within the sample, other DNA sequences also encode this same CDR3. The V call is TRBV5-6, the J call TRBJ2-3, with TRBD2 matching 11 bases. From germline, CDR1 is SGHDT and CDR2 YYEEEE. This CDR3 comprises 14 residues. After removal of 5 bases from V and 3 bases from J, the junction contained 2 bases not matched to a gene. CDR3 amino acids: CASSWTSGTDTQYF. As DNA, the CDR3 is TGTGCCAGCAGTTGGACTAGCGGGACAGATACGCAGTATTTT.

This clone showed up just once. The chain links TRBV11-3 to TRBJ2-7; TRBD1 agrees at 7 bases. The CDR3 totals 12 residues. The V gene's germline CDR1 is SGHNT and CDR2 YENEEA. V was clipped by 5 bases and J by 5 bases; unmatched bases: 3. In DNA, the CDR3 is TGTGCCAGCAGCCCGACAGGGAACGAGCAGTACTTC. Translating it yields CASSPTGNEQYF. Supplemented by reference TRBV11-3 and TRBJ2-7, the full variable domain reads EAGVVQSPRYKIIEKKQPVAFWCNPISGHNTLYWYLQNLGQGPELLIRYENEEAVDDSQLPKDRFSAERLKGVDSTLKIQPAELGDSAVYLCASSPTGNEQYFGPGTRLTVT.

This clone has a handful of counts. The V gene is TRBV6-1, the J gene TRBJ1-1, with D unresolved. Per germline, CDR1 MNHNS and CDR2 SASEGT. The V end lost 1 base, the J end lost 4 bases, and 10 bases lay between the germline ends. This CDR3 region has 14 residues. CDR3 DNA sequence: TGTGCCAGCAGTGAAGTTCGGGGTGCCACTGAAGCTTTCTTT. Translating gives CASSEVRGATEAFF.